The sequence of this T cell receptor beta chain was determined in a study of radiotherapy plus CTLA-4 blockade in lung cancer. Findings of the study overall: Following radiotherapy plus ipilimumab, tumor-derived TCR clones expanded in the blood.

Chemo-refractory metastatic non-small-cell lung cancer patients received focal radiation with ipilimumab CTLA-4 blockade. This clone appeared a single time. What it binds is unknown. TCRdb's table, derived via immunoSEQ multiplex PCR, lists solely in-frame clones and lacks some. The repertoire has around 43,000 clones, 75% of them found once; the top ten carry around a tenth. Trimming left V 6 bases short and J 1 base short, with 12 bases between. Germline assignment: CDR1 KGHSH and CDR2 LQKENI. This CDR3 contains 14 residues. Source: peripheral blood, taken from a patient treated with radiotherapy plus ipilimumab. This chain joins TRBV18 and TRBJ1-1; D perhaps matches TRBD1 (5 bases). This clonotype originated in a human donor with non-small cell lung cancer who had stable disease on radiotherapy plus ipilimumab. CDR3 loop: CASSQGSGNTEAFF. Written as DNA, the CDR3 is TGTGCCAGCTCCCAGGGATCGGGGAACACTGAAGCTTTCTTT. The full variable domain, rest sourced from reference TRBV18 and TRBJ1-1, is NAGVMQNPRHLVRRRGQEARLRCSPMKGHSHVYWYRQLPEEGLKFMVYLQKENIIDESGMPKERFSAEFPKEGPSILRIQQVVRGDSAAYFCASSQGSGNTEAFFGQGTRLTVV.